Listed below are T cell receptor beta chains from one sample, sequenced in a study of identical twins. Via MiXCR, TCRdb re-called the 5' RACE reads, giving one row per CDR3 protein. The sample includes 450,000 to 650,000 distinct CDR3 sequences, approximately 9.6% of them seen just once. These sequences were also reported in another study, on yellow fever vaccine responses in identical twins.

What was sequenced was PBMCs. Every receptor here comes from a young woman in good health. The CDR3 runs from the conserved cysteine through the conserved F or W. The D gene is left open where the match is weak. Clone size is shown for a subset of rows, as once, few, many or a class of expanded clone.

V gene	clone size	J gene	D gene	CDR3 DNA	CDR3 protein
TRBV7-2	few	TRBJ1-2	NA	TGTGCCAGCAGCTTAGCCGGCGGGCACTACACCTTC	CASSLAGGHYTF
TRBV29-1	many	TRBJ2-7	TRBD1	TGCAGCGTGATTAGGACAGGAGACTACGAGCAGTACTTC	CSVIRTGDYEQYF
TRBV2	NA	TRBJ2-3	NA	TGTGCCAGCAGTGAAGAGGACCTCAATATGCAGTATTTT	CASSEEDLNMQYF
TRBV28	many	TRBJ2-5	TRBD2	TGTGCCAGCAGTGCAAAAGCGGGGGCCAAAGAGACCCAGTACTTC	CASSAKAGAKETQYF
TRBV10-3	NA	TRBJ1-1	TRBD1	TGTGCCATCAGTGAATGGACAGGGGAGACTGAAGCTTTCTTT	CAISEWTGETEAFF
TRBV7-2	NA	TRBJ1-5	TRBD1	TGTGCCAGCAGCCAAACAGGGGATAATCAGCCCCAGCATTTT	CASSQTGDNQPQHF
TRBV3-1	NA	TRBJ2-7	TRBD2	TGTGCCAGCAGCCAAGGGACTAGCGTCAGCTCCTACGAGCAGTACTTC	CASSQGTSVSSYEQYF
TRBV7-8	many	TRBJ2-1	TRBD2	TGTGCCAGCAGCGCGGGACTAGCGGGATCATACAATGAGCAGTTCTTC	CASSAGLAGSYNEQFF
TRBV10-3	many	TRBJ2-2	TRBD2	TGTGCCATCAGTATAGCGGGGGCGAACACCGGGGAGCTGTTTTTT	CAISIAGANTGELFF
TRBV21-1	many	TRBJ2-1	NA	TGTGCCAGCAGCAAAGTGGCCGGAGACGAGTTCTTC	CASSKVAGDEFF
TRBV3-1	few	TRBJ2-1	NA	TGTGCCAGCAGCCAAGGAGTAGTCCCACCCTACAATGAGCAGTTCTTC	CASSQGVVPPYNEQFF
TRBV10-2	NA	TRBJ1-6	NA	TGCGCCAGCAGGGACCCCCCGTCGCCCCTCCACTTT	CASRDPPSPLHF
TRBV10-3	many	TRBJ2-3	NA	TGTGTCATCAGTGCAGGTTTGGCCGCAGATACGCAGTATTTT	CVISAGLAADTQYF
TRBV20-1	NA	TRBJ2-2	NA	TGCAGTGCTAGGGTAATTAGCGTCGGGGAGCTGTTTTTT	CSARVISVGELFF
TRBV12-3/TRBV12-4	NA	TRBJ1-2	NA	TGTGCCAGCAGTCTTAGCGGGCGGGTAGACTATGGCTACACCTTC	CASSLSGRVDYGYTF
TRBV4-3	few	TRBJ1-2	TRBD1	TGCGCCAGCAGCGCCGAAGGGGGCATTTCGACTGGCTATGGCTACACCTTC	CASSAEGGISTGYGYTF
TRBV7-2	NA	TRBJ2-1	TRBD2	TGTGCCAGCAGCTTCCGGACTAGCGGGGACTTGGGCAGCTATGAGCAGTTCTTC	CASSFRTSGDLGSYEQFF
TRBV7-7	few	TRBJ2-5	TRBD1	TGTGCTAGCAGTCAGGGGGCCGCAGAGACCCAGTACTTC	CASSQGAAETQYF
TRBV12-3/TRBV12-4	many	TRBJ2-7	TRBD2	TGTGCCAGCAGTTTCTGGCTAGCGGGAATCAACGAGCAGTACTTC	CASSFWLAGINEQYF
TRBV11-2	few	TRBJ1-5	NA	TGTGCCAGCAGCGTGGGCGGTGTTACGGGACGGGGCAATCAGCCCCAGCATTTT	CASSVGGVTGRGNQPQHF